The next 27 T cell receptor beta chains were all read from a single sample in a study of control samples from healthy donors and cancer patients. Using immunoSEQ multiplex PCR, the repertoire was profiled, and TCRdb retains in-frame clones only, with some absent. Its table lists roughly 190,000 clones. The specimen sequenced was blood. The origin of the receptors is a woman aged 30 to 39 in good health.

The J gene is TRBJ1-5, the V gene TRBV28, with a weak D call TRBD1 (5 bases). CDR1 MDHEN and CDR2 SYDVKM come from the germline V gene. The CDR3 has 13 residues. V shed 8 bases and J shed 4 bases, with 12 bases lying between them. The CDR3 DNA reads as TGTGCCAGCGTATCAGCAGGGAATCAGCCCCAGCATTTT. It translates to CASVSAGNQPQHF. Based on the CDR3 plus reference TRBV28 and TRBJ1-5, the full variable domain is DVKVTQSSRYLVKRTGEKVFLECVQDMDHENMFWYRQDPGLGLRLIYFSYDVKMKEKGDIPEGYSVSREKKERFSLILESASTNQTSMYLCASVSAGNQPQHFGDGTRLSIL.

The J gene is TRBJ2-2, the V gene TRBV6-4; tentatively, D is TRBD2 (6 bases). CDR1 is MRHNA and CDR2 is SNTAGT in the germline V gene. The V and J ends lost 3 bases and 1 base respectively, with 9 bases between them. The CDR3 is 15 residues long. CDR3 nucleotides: TGTGCCAGCAGTGATCAGGGAGGGAACACCGGGGAGCTGTTTTTT. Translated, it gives CASSDQGGNTGELFF.

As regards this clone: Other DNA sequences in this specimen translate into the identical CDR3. CDR3 amino acids: CASSLEGETQYF. As DNA, the CDR3 is TGCGCCAGCAGCTTGGAGGGAGAGACCCAGTACTTC. The V and J genes are TRBV5-1 and TRBJ2-5, with D hard to call. The ends were cut back, 0 bases at V and 4 bases at J, with 4 bases in the middle. Germline loops: CDR1 SGHRS, CDR2 YFSETQ. The CDR3 spans 12 residues.

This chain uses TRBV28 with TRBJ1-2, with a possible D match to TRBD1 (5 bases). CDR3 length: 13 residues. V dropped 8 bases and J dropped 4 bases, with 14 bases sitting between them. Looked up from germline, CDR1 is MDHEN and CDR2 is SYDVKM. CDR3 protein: CASALGGVYGYTF. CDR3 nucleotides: TGTGCCAGCGCCCTGGGGGGGGTCTATGGCTACACCTTC.

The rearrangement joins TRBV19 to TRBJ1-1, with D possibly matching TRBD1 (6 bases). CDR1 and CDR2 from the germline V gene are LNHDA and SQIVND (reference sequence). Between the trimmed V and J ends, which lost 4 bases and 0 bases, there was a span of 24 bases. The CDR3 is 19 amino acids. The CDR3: CASSTPLIFGGRVNTEAFF. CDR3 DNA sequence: TGTGCCAGTAGTACTCCCCTGATTTTTGGGGGCCGCGTGAACACTGAAGCTTTCTTT.

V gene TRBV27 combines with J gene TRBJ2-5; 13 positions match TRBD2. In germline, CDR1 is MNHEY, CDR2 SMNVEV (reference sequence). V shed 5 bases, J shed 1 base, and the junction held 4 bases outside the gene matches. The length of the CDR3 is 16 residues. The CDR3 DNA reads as TGTGCCAGCAGTGCGGGACTAGCGGGGCCCCAAGAGACCCAGTACTTC. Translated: CASSAGLAGPQETQYF.

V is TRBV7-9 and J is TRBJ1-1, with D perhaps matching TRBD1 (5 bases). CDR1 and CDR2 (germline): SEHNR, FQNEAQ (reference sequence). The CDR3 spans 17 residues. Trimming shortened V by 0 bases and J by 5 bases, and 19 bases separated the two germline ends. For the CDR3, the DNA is TGTGCCAGCAGCTTAGCGTTGGTGTTGGAGGGGCTGACTGAAGCTTTCTTT. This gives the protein CASSLALVLEGLTEAFF.

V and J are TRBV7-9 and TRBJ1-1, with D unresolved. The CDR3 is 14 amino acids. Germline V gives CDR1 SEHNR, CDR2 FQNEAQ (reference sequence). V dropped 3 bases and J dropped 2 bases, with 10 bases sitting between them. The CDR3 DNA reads TGTGCCAGCAGCTTGAGTCAGATTAACACTGAAGCTTTCTTT. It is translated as CASSLSQINTEAFF.

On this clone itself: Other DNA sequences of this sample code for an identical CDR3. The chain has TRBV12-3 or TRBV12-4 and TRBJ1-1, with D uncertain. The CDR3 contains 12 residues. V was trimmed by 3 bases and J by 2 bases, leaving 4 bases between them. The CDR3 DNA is TGTGCCAGCAGTTTTGTTAACACTGAAGCTTTCTTT. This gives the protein CASSFVNTEAFF.

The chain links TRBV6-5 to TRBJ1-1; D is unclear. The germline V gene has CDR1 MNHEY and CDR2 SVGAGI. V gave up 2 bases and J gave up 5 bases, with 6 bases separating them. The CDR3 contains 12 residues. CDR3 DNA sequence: TGTGCCAGCAGTTACCGGGAGACTGAAGCTTTCTTT. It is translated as CASSYRETEAFF.

As DNA, the CDR3 is TGTGCCAGCATCCGACAGGGTGACGGTCAGCCCCAGCATTTT. Amino acid sequence: CASIRQGDGQPQHF. The V call is TRBV28, the J call TRBJ1-5; 7 nucleotides match TRBD1. This CDR3 comprises 14 residues. The germline V gene has CDR1 MDHEN and CDR2 SYDVKM. V lost 7 bases, J lost 6 bases, and 9 bases stayed unmatched.

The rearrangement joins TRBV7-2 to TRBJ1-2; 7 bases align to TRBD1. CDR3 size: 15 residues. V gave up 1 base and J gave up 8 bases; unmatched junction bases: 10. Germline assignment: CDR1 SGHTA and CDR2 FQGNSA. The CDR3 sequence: CASSLDSAGTVGYTF. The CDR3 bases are TGTGCCAGCAGCTTAGACTCAGCAGGGACAGTAGGCTACACCTTC.

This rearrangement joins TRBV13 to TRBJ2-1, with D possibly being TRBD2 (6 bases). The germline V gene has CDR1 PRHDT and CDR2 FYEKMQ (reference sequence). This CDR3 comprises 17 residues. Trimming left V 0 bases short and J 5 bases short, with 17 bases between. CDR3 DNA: TGTGCCAGCAGCTTAGGCCTGAAACGGGACTGGAACAATGAGCAGTTCTTC. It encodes CASSLGLKRDWNNEQFF.

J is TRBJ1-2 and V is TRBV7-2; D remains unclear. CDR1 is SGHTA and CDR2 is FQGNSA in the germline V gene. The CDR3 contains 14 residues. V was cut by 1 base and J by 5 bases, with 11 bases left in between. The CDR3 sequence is CASSLGGQIYGYTF. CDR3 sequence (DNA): TGTGCCAGCAGCTTAGGTGGGCAAATTTATGGCTACACCTTC.

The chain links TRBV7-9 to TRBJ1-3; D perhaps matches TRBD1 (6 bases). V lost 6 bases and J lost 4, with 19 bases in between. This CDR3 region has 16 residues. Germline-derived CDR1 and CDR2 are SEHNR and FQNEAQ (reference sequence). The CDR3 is CASRFGGRGGGNTIYF. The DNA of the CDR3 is TGTGCCAGCAGATTCGGGGGGCGAGGAGGCGGAAACACCATATATTTT. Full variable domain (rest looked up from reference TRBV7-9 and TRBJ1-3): DTGVSQNPRHKITKRGQNVTFRCDPISEHNRLYWYRQTLGQGPEFLTYFQNEAQLEKSRLLSDRFSAERPKGSFSTLEIQRTEQGDSAMYLCASRFGGRGGGNTIYFGEGSWLTVV.

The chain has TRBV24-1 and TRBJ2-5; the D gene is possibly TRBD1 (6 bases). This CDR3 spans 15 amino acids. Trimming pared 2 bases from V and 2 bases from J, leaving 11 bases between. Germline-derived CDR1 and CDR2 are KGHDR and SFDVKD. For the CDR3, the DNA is TGTGCCACCAGTGATTCACGGACAGCGCAAGAGACCCAGTACTTC. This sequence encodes CATSDSRTAQETQYF.

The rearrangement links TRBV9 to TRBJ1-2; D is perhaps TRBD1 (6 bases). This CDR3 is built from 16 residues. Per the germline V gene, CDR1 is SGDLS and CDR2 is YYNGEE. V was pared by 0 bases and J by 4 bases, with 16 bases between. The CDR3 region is CASSVGTADGAYGYTF. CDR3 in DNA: TGTGCCAGCAGCGTAGGGACAGCCGACGGCGCCTATGGCTACACCTTC.

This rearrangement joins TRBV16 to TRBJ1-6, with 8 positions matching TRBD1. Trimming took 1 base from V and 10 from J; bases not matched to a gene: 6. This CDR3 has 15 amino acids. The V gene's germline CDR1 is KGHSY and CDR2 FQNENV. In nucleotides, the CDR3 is TGTGCCAGCAGCCAATTTGGGACAGGTACCTCACCCCTCCACTTT. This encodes CASSQFGTGTSPLHF.

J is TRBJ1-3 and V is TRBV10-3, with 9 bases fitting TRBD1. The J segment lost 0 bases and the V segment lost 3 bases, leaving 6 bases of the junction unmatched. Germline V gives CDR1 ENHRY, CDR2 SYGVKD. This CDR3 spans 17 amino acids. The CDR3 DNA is TGTGCCATCAGTGACTACAGGGGGCCTATCTCTGGAAACACCATATATTTT. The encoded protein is CAISDYRGPISGNTIYF.

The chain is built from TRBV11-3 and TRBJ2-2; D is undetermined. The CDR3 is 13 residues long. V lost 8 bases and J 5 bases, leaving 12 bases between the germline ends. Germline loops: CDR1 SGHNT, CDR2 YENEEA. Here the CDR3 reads CASAPPGTGELFF. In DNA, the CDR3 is TGTGCCAGCGCCCCCCCCGGGACCGGGGAGCTGTTTTTT. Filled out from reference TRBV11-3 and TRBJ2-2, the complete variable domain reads EAGVVQSPRYKIIEKKQPVAFWCNPISGHNTLYWYLQNLGQGPELLIRYENEEAVDDSQLPKDRFSAERLKGVDSTLKIQPAELGDSAVYLCASAPPGTGELFFGEGSRLTVL.

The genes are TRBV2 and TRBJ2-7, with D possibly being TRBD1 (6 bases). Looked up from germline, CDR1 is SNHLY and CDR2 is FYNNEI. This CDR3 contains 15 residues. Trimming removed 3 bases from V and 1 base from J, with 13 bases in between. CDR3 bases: TGTGCCAGCAGTGACAGTTGGCAGGGGTCCTACGAGCAGTACTTC. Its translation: CASSDSWQGSYEQYF.

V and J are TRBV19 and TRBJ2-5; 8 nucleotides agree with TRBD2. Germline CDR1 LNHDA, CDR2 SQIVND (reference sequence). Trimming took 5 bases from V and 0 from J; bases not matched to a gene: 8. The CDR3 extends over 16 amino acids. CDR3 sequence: CASSDGGETYQETQYF. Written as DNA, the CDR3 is TGTGCCAGTAGTGACGGGGGGGAGACGTACCAAGAGACCCAGTACTTC.

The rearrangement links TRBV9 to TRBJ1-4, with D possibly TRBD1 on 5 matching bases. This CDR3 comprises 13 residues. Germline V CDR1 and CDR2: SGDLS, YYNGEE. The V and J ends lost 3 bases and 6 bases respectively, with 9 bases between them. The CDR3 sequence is CASSGGPHEKLFF. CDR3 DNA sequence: TGTGCCAGCAGCGGGGGACCCCATGAAAAACTGTTTTTT.

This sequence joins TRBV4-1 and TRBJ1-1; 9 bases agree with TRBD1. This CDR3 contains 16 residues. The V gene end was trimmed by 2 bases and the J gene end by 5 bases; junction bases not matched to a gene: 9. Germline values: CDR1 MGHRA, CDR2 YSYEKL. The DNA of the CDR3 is TGCGCCAGCAGCCAACAAGGGACAGGGTGGTCGACTGAAGCTTTCTTT. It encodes CASSQQGTGWSTEAFF.

CDR3 in DNA: TGTGCCAGCAGTTACGCGGGGACAGAGACCCAGTACTTC. Protein: CASSYAGTETQYF. The chain combines TRBV6-5 with TRBJ2-5, with D possibly being TRBD2 (6 bases). V shed 2 bases and J shed 4 bases, with 8 bases lying between them. The CDR3 has 13 residues. Germline CDR1 is MNHEY and CDR2 is SVGAGI.

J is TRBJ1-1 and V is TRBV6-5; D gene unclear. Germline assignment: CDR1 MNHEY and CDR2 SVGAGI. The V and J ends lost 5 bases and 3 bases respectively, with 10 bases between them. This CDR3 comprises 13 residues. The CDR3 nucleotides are TGTGCCAGCAGTCCCCGGGTGTACACTGAAGCTTTCTTT. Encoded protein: CASSPRVYTEAFF.

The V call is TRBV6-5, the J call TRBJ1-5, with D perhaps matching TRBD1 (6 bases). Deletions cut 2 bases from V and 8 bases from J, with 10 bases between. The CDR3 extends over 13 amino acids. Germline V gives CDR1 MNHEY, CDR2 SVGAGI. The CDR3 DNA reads TGTGCCAGCAGTTACCGAGGGGGAGAGCCCCAGCATTTT. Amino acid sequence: CASSYRGGEPQHF.